What follows are 14 T cell receptor beta chains derived from one specimen sequenced in a study of response to subunit inactivated influenza vaccine. One entry per CDR3 protein, called by TCRdb with MiXCR from the RT-PCR reads. The sample carries 500,000 or so distinct CDR3 sequences, 9.5% to 13% recorded once. The sequencing here drew on PBMCs from blood, taken about 40 days after vaccination. The receptors originated from a man in his fifties or sixties who received an inactivated influenza vaccine.

Many counts were recorded for this clonotype. One end of the junction varies from germline; a read error may be responsible. This sequence joins TRBV4-1 and TRBJ2-7; a possible D gene is TRBD1 (7 bases). This CDR3 has 15 amino acids. The germline V gene has CDR1 MGHRA and CDR2 YSYEKL. CDR3 protein: CASSQGAGGSYEQYF. CDR3 nucleotide sequence: TGTGCCAGCAGCCAAGGGGCAGGGGGGTCCTACGAGCAGTACTTC.

This chain links TRBV5-1 with TRBJ1-1; 7 bases align to TRBD1. Unmatched junction bases numbered 11, after V lost 5 bases and J lost 7 bases. This CDR3 spans 14 amino acids. Germline assignment: CDR1 SGHRS and CDR2 YFSETQ. In nucleotides, the CDR3 is TGCGCCAGCAGTTCGAGGGGGCGCGAGGGTGAAGCTTTCTTT. Its translation is CASSSRGREGEAFF.

This clonotype was detected only a few times. The chain is built from TRBV5-1 and TRBJ2-7, with unresolved D. Germline CDR1 is SGHRS and CDR2 is YFSETQ. The CDR3 sequence is 14 residues long. Trimming removed 4 bases from V and 0 bases from J, with 11 bases in between. CDR3 amino acids: CASSADVSSYEQYF. The CDR3 DNA follows: TGCGCCAGCAGCGCGGACGTTAGCTCCTACGAGCAGTACTTC.

The CDR3 bases are TGTGCCAGCTGCTCCCTCCGATCCGGGACCAAAGGGGATGAGCAGTTCTTC. This encodes CASCSLRSGTKGDEQFF. J is TRBJ2-1 and V is TRBV13; the D call may be TRBD1 or TRBD2 (5 bases each). V was trimmed by 8 bases and J by 8 bases, leaving 28 bases between them. This CDR3 spans 17 amino acids. Germline V gene sequence: CDR1 PRHDT, CDR2 FYEKMQ (reference sequence).

The rearrangement joins TRBV7-9 to TRBJ1-4, with 9 bases aligning to TRBD1. Unmatched junction bases numbered 5, after V lost 5 bases and J lost 1 base. The length of the CDR3 is 16 residues. Germline V gene lookup returns CDR1 SEHNR and CDR2 FQNEAQ (reference sequence). CDR3 in amino acids: CASSLGQGETNEKLFF. CDR3 coding DNA: TGTGCCAGCAGCCTGGGACAGGGAGAAACTAATGAAAAACTGTTTTTT.

There are many counts of this clonotype. This sequence joins TRBV5-1 and TRBJ1-5; D might be TRBD1 (6 bases). V dropped 0 bases and J dropped 4 bases, with 8 bases sitting between them. The CDR3 covers 14 residues. Germline CDR1 reads SGHRS; CDR2 reads YFSETQ. CDR3 sequence reads: CASSLETGNQPQHF. The CDR3 DNA sequence: TGCGCCAGCAGCTTGGAAACAGGGAATCAGCCCCAGCATTTT.

This rearrangement joins TRBV7-3 to TRBJ2-2; 11 nucleotides align to TRBD2. This CDR3 has 17 amino acids. The J segment lost 7 bases and the V segment lost 1 base, leaving 8 bases of the junction unmatched. Germline CDR1 and CDR2: SGHTA and FQGTGA. This CDR3 reads CASSLIPGLADHGELFF. CDR3 in DNA: TGTGCCAGCAGCTTAATACCGGGACTAGCGGATCACGGGGAGCTGTTTTTT. Full variable domain (outside the CDR3, taken from reference TRBV7-3 and TRBJ2-2): GAGVSQTPSNKVTEKGKYVELRCDPISGHTALYWYRQSLGQGPEFLIYFQGTGAADDSGLPNDRFFAVRPEGSVSTLKIQRTERGDSAVYLCASSLIPGLADHGELFFGEGSRLTVL.

This rearrangement joins TRBV29-1 to TRBJ2-7; D is uncertain. The CDR3 extends over 13 amino acids. The ends were cut back, 5 bases at V and 1 base at J, with 12 bases in the middle. Germline assignment: CDR1 SQVTM and CDR2 ANQGSEA. The CDR3 sequence is CSVNSGMSYEQYF. In DNA form, the CDR3 reads TGCAGCGTTAATAGTGGGATGTCCTACGAGCAGTACTTC.

CDR3 loop: CASSRGAGTYEQYF. CDR3 nucleotides: TGTGCCAGCAGCCGGGGAGCCGGCACCTACGAGCAGTACTTC. The chain recombines TRBV2 with TRBJ2-7, with D tentatively TRBD2 (5 bases). This CDR3 is built from 14 residues. Looked up from germline, CDR1 is SNHLY and CDR2 is FYNNEI. The germline V and J ends were trimmed by 6 bases and 2 bases, with 14 bases remaining between them.

The rearrangement joins TRBV5-1 to TRBJ2-7; tentative D call: TRBD1 (5 bases). The CDR3 covers 14 residues. Germline V CDR1 and CDR2: SGHRS, YFSETQ. With 4 bases removed from V and 3 bases from J, the gap between germline ends came to 14 bases. The CDR3 DNA follows: TGCGCCAGCAGCCCCCTCGACAGAGGCTACGAGCAGTACTTC. Translating gives CASSPLDRGYEQYF.

This clonotype was seen many times. V and J are TRBV28 and TRBJ2-4; the match to TRBD1 covers 7 bases. The CDR3 is 16 amino acids. Germline CDR1 MDHEN, CDR2 SYDVKM. Trimming at V came to 5 bases and at J to 4 bases, leaving 11 bases not matched to a gene. The CDR3 nucleotides are TGTGCCAGCAGTCTCCCTAAACAGGGGCTTAAAAACATTCAGTACTTC. It encodes CASSLPKQGLKNIQYF.

This clonotype was recorded many times. The rearrangement links TRBV5-1 to TRBJ2-7; D perhaps matches TRBD2 (6 bases). The V and J ends lost 2 bases and 7 bases respectively, with 10 bases between them. From germline, CDR1 is SGHRS and CDR2 YFSETQ. The CDR3 runs 12 residues. CDR3 region: CASSFVEGEQYF. CDR3 nucleotides: TGCGCCAGCAGCTTCGTGGAGGGGGAGCAGTACTTC.

In regard to this clonotype: This CDR3 fails to terminate in the conserved phenylalanine or tryptophan, so it likely reflects a read error. V is TRBV6-1 and J is TRBJ1-6; maybe TRBD1 (6 bases). V lost 8 bases and J 10 bases, leaving 18 bases between the germline ends. The CDR3 extends over 14 amino acids. The germline gives CDR1 MNHNS, CDR2 SASEGT. The CDR3 region has the DNA TGTGCCAGCGGACCGAGGGACACACGGTCACCCCTCCACATT. Translating gives CASGPRDTRSPLHI.

At least ten counts were recorded for this clonotype. This chain connects TRBV29-1 to TRBJ1-2, with no clear D. Germline CDR1 SQVTM, CDR2 ANQGSEA. The CDR3 totals 12 residues. V was clipped by 5 bases and J by 4 bases, with 11 bases between them. The CDR3 DNA reads TGCAGCGTTCTAGGAGGATCCTATGGCTACACCTTC. Translating it yields CSVLGGSYGYTF. The full variable domain, in which reference TRBV29-1 and TRBJ1-2 provide the parts outside the CDR3, is SAVISQKPSRDICQRGTSLTIQCQVDSQVTMMFWYRQQPGQSLTLIATANQGSEATYESGFVIDKFPISRPNLTFSTLTVSNMSPEDSSIYLCSVLGGSYGYTFGSGTRLTVV.